Here is one T cell receptor beta chain with its context. Antigen: not known. The source of the sample is a study of cytomegalovirus exposure and HLA in healthy donors. General study results and limits: Among TCR sequences, most were rare, though some public TCRs appeared in many donors.

V lost 2 bases, J lost 7 bases, and 16 bases lay in between. Per the germline V gene, CDR1 is SGHDT and CDR2 is YYEEEE. The CDR3 has 14 amino acids. Produced via immunoSEQ multiplex PCR; TCRdb's table is partial and in-frame only. This repertoire shows 50,000 to 65,000 clones, around 93% found once; its top ten account for around 7%. What was sequenced was PBMCs. The sequence was obtained from a woman between 18 and 29 years old in good health and CMV-seropositive. The chain uses TRBV5-6 and TRBJ2-7; a weak D match, TRBD2 (7 bases). The CDR3 reads CASSLFRGAREQYF. CDR3 nucleotide sequence: TGTGCCAGCAGCTTATTTCGGGGGGCGAGAGAGCAGTACTTC.